The 5 T cell receptor beta chains below were found in one sample sequenced in a study of Tregs in tolerant kidney transplant recipients. This table comes from immunoSEQ multiplex PCR, and its TCRdb copy is limited to in-frame clones, with some not included. The sample yields 50,000 or so clones, roughly 89% seen once. Sequencing input: Tregs from blood. Source of these receptors: a human donor in good health.

This clone appeared a single time. This chain uses TRBV5-1 with TRBJ2-2, with D possibly matching TRBD1 (5 bases). The CDR3 has 15 amino acids. Germline values: CDR1 SGHRS, CDR2 YFSETQ. V gave up 2 bases and J gave up 5 bases, with 13 bases separating them. Here the CDR3 DNA reads TGCGCCAGCAGCTTCGGCCAGGGTAGTACCGGGGAGCTGTTTTTT. Its protein is CASSFGQGSTGELFF. The full variable domain, completed using reference TRBV5-1 and TRBJ2-2, is KAGVTQTPRYLIKTRGQQVTLSCSPISGHRSVSWYQQTPGQGLQFLFEYFSETQRNKGNFPGRFSGRQFSNSRSEMNVSTLELGDSALYLCASSFGQGSTGELFFGEGSRLTVL.

This clone showed up just a few times. The V gene is TRBV5-6, the J gene TRBJ2-2; weak D call: TRBD1 (7 bases). Germline V gene lookup returns CDR1 SGHDT and CDR2 YYEEEE. The ends were cut back, 1 base at V and 5 bases at J, with 12 bases in the middle. This CDR3 is built from 15 residues. CDR3 in amino acids: CASSLKTGRTGELFF. DNA of the CDR3: TGTGCCAGCAGCTTGAAGACAGGGAGGACCGGGGAGCTGTTTTTT. Complete variable domain (other parts from reference TRBV5-6 and TRBJ2-2): DAGVTQSPTHLIKTRGQQVTLRCSPKSGHDTVSWYQQALGQGPQFIFQYYEEEERQRGNFPDRFSGHQFPNYSSELNVNALLLGDSALYLCASSLKTGRTGELFFGEGSRLTVL.

J is TRBJ2-2 and V is TRBV6-1, with TRBD2 as a possible D gene (6 bases). This CDR3 has 15 amino acids. The germline V and J ends were trimmed by 6 bases and 2 bases, with 13 bases remaining between them. CDR1 is MNHNS and CDR2 is SASEGT in the germline V gene. CDR3 in amino acids: CASSPGTSNTGELFF. Written as DNA, the CDR3 is TGTGCCAGCAGCCCCGGGACTTCCAACACCGGGGAGCTGTTTTTT.

CDR3 amino acids: CASSFRDSSYEQYF. As DNA, the CDR3 is TGTGCCAGCAGCTTCCGGGACTCCTCCTACGAGCAGTACTTC. V is TRBV7-9 and J is TRBJ2-7; tentatively, D is TRBD2 (6 bases). Germline CDR1 SEHNR, CDR2 FQNEAQ (reference sequence). The CDR3 has 14 residues. The V gene lost 3 bases and the J gene lost 0 bases, with 9 bases spanning the gap.

J is TRBJ2-2 and V is TRBV19; 8 bases line up with TRBD1. CDR3 length: 14 amino acids. Germline CDR1 and CDR2: LNHDA and SQIVND (reference sequence). Losses at the gene ends were 6 bases for V and 4 bases for J; bases not matched to a gene: 4. The CDR3 coding sequence is TGTGCCAGTAGAAACAGGGGGTTCACCGGGGAGCTGTTTTTT. Translated, it gives CASRNRGFTGELFF.